The clone carrying this TCR beta chain has only a few counts. The antigen remains unidentified. The assay was immunoSEQ multiplex PCR, and TCRdb's table has in-frame clones only and misses some. This sample has about 76,000 clones, with approximately 92% found just once. The entry originates in a study of OX40 agonist ivuxolimab in advanced cancers. Study summary: Patients received the agonistic anti-OX40 (CD134) antibody ivuxolimab. Notes on the study in general: Not determined was the antigen specificity of the expanded peripheral T cells. In the 0.1 to 3.0 mg/kg range, CD4+ and CD8+ blood T cells had expanded clonally by week 6. CD8+ T cells averaged more expanded clones than CD4+.

The CDR3 has 15 amino acids. With V trimmed by 6 bases and J by 1 base, 6 bases remained unmatched. Germline V CDR1 and CDR2: ENHRY, SYGVKD. The specimen comprised CD4+ or CD8+ T cells sorted from blood, sampled in a trial of the OX40 agonist ivuxolimab. The TCR was taken from an adult with an advanced solid tumor such as melanoma, head and neck, liver or kidney cancer. This chain connects TRBV10-3 to TRBJ2-3; TRBD2 agrees at 8 bases. In DNA, the CDR3 is TGTGCCATCAGCGATAGCGGGGTGGGCACAGATACGCAGTATTTT. This codes for CAISDSGVGTDTQYF.